This TCR beta chain was sequenced for a study of neoadjuvant anti-PD-1 for oral cavity cancer. Overall study context: Patients without progression received a fourth nivolumab dose around day 43, then surgical resection on days 50-56.

TCRdb's copy holds only in-frame clones and misses some; the assay was immunoSEQ multiplex PCR. Of over 80,000 clones listed, roughly 80% were seen once; the top ten hold about 3.4%. Patients were newly diagnosed with stage II-IVA oral cavity squamous cell carcinoma without prior systemic or radiation treatment. In germline, CDR1 is LNHDA, CDR2 SQIVND (reference sequence). The ends were cut back, 6 bases at V and 1 base at J, with 6 bases in the middle. The CDR3 length is 12 residues. As regards this clone: Its antigen is currently unknown.

Overall study findings and caveats: After neoadjuvant nivolumab, PBMC T cell clonality was significantly higher in non-responders than responders. Higher pretreatment Treg/Th17 ratios tracked higher pretreatment blood clonality.

Sequenced here: PBMCs, sampled before nivolumab (anti-PD-1) treatment. The TCR comes from a person aged 40-85 years with oral cavity squamous cell carcinoma. This chain joins TRBV19 and TRBJ1-1; the D is unclear. The CDR3 DNA reads as TGTGCCAGTAGACAGCCGAACACTGAAGCTTTCTTT. Protein product: CASRQPNTEAFF. Looking up the rest from reference TRBV19 and TRBJ1-1 gives the full variable domain: DGGITQSPKYLFRKEGQNVTLSCEQNLNHDAMYWYRQDPGQGLRLIYYSQIVNDFQKGDIAEGYSVSREKKESFPLTVTSAQKNPTAFYLCASRQPNTEAFFGQGTRLTVV.